This paragraph reports one T cell receptor (beta chain). The clone's antigen remains unknown. Base-call qualities are not available, and no considerably larger clone is one nucleotide away. This entry is derived from a study of blood T cell repertoires in COVID-19 (dated by TCRdb to the early 2020s). Background on the whole study: Collaborator samples came from the United States, Italy and Spain and covered acute and convalescent phases of COVID-19. Subjects who had been exposed to COVID-19, were actively infected with it, or had recovered from it provided the deeply sampled blood TCRbeta repertoires that made up the dataset. The repertoires were made available in a free public database intended to serve as a resource for research on the immune response to SARS-CoV-2. Where available, HLA class I and class II types were obtained from metadata supplied by the sample provider rather than from assay-based typing. The material from the prospective study consisted of cDNA or gDNA derived from T cells, B-cell-depleted T cells, or PBMCs. The sample metadata nearly always contained a de-identified subject ID, COVID-19 status, age in years and sex. The samples were drawn from two sources: the first 160 participants of the ongoing ImmuneRACE study, and fewer than 1,500 subjects contributed by 6 global collaborators. Beyond this particular receptor, the publication reports: How much clinical and demographic metadata was included differed by source and by participant, and the metadata was provided uncurated.

The CDR3 measures 11 amino acids from cysteine to phenylalanine. Left in the record is the CDR3 DNA by itself, 33 bases read in frame from the first base. The germline V gene encodes CDR1 MNHNS and CDR2 SASEGT. V is shortened by 5 bases, J by 9 bases, and the region joining them spans 10 bases. Whole blood was collected in K2EDTA tubes by collaborating institutions according to the institutions' own protocols. Collaborator samples were shipped for TCRbeta analysis as frozen whole blood, isolated PBMCs, or DNA extracted from either sample type. TCRbeta CDR3 regions were amplified from genomic DNA using the immunoSEQ Assay, a bias-controlled multiplex PCR. Regarding the original processing steps: The number of nucleated cells in each sample was estimated from the amplification of reference gene primers within the assay. To quantify the absolute abundance of each unique TCRbeta CDR3 rearrangement, sequence reads were collapsed and filtered. For each sample, productive Simpson clonality was calculated by taking the square root of Simpson's diversity index across productive rearrangements. The table comes from immuneACCESS by way of TCRdb, which keeps in-frame sequences with V and J called. Part of the clones is missing from these tables; in studies checked, under half for an unresolved V gene and the rest for unknown reasons. Clone size and V and J calls were adopted from that table, with D and trimming inferred from the DNA. Recorded for this sample are over 200,000 clones; more than 85% of them occurred a single time. The top ten clones comprise under 2.5% of the sample.

Sequenced sample: peripheral blood. The receptor comes from a man aged 35 to 55 with active or convalescent COVID-19. The chain couples TRBV6-1 to TRBJ1-1, with TRBD1 as a weak D call on 6 bases. At the DNA level, the sequence is TGTGCCAGCAGTCGTCGGGACAAAGCTTTCTTT. Translated, it gives CASSRRDKAFF.